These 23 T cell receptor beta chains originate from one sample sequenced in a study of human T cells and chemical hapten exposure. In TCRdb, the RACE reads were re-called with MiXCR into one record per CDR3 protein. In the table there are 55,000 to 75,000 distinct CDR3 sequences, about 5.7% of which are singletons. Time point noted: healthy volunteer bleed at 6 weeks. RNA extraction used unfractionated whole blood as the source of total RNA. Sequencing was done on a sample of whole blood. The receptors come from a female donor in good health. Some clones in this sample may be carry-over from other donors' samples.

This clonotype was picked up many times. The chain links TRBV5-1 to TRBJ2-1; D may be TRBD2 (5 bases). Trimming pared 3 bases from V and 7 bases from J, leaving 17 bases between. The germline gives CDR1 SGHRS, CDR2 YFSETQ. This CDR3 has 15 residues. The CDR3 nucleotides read TGCGCCAGCAGCTCCTCTAGCAACCCTGGTAATGAGCAGTTCTTC. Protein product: CASSSSSNPGNEQFF.

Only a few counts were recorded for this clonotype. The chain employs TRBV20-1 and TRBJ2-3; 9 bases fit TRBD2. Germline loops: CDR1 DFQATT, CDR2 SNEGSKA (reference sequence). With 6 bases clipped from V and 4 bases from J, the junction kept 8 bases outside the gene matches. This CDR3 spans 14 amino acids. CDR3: CSAGVAGEPDTQYF. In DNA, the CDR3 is TGCAGTGCGGGGGTAGCGGGAGAGCCAGATACGCAGTATTTT.

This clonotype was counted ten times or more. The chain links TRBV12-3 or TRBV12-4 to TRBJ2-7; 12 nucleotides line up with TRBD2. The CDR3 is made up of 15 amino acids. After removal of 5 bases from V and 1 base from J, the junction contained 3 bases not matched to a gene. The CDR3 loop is CASSLGLAGSYEQYF. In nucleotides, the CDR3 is TGTGCCAGCAGTCTAGGACTAGCGGGGTCCTACGAGCAGTACTTC.

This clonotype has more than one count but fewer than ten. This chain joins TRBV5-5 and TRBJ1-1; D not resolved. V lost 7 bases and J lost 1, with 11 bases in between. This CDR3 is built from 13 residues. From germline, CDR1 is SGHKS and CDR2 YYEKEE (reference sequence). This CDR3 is CASGGQPNTEAFF. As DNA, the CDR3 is TGTGCCAGCGGCGGGCAGCCGAACACTGAAGCTTTCTTT.

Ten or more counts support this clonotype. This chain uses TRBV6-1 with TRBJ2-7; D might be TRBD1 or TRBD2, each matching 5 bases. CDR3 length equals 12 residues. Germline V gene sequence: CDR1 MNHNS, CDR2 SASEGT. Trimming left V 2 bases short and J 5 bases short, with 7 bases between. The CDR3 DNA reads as TGTGCCAGCAGTGAACGAGGGGACGAGCAGTACTTC. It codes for CASSERGDEQYF.

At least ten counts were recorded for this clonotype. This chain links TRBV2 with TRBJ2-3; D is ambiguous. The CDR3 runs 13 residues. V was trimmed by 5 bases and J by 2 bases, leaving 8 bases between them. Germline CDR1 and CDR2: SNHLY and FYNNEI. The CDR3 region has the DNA TGTGCCAGCAGTTCTTTAGTCACAGATACGCAGTATTTT. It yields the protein CASSSLVTDTQYF.

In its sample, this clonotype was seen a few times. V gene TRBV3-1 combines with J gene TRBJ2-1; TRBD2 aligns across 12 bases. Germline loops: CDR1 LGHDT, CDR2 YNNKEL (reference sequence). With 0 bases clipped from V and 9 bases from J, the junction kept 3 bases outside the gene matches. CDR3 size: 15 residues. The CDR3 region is CASSQEVLAGGEQFF. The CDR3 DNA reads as TGTGCCAGCAGCCAAGAAGTACTAGCGGGAGGTGAGCAGTTCTTC.

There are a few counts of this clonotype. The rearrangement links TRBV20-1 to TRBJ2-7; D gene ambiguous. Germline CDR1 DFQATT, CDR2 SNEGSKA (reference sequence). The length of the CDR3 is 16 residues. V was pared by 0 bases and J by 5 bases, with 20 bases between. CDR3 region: CSARDSGPTEVHEQYF. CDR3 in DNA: TGCAGTGCTAGAGATTCCGGACCTACGGAAGTACACGAGCAGTACTTC.

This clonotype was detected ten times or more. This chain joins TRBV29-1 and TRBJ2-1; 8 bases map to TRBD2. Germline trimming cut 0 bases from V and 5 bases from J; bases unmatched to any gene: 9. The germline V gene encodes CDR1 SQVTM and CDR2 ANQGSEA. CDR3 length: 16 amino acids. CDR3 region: CSVEDLLLAANNEQFF. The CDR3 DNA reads TGCAGCGTTGAAGATCTTCTACTAGCGGCAAACAATGAGCAGTTCTTC.

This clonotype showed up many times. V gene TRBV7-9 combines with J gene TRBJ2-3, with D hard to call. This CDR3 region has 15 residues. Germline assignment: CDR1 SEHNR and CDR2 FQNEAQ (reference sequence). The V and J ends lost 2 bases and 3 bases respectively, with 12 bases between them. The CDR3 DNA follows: TGTGCCAGCAGCTTAATTATTGAACAAACAGATACGCAGTATTTT. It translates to CASSLIIEQTDTQYF.

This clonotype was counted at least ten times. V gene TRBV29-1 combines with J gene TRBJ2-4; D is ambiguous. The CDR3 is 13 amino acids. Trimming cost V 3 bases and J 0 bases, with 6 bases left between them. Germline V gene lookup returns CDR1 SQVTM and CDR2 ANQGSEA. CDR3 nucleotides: TGCAGCGTTGAGGTAGCAGCCAAAAACATTCAGTACTTC. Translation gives CSVEVAAKNIQYF.

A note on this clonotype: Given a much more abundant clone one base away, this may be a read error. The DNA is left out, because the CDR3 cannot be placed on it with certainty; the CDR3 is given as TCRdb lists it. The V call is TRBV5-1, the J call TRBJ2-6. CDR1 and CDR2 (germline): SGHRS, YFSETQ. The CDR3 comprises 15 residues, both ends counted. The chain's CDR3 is CASSLVGNGANVLNF.

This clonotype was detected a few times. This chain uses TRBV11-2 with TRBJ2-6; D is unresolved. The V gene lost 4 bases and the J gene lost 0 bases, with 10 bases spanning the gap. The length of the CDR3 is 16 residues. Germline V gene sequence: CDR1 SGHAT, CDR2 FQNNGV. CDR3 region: CASSYPWASGANVLTF. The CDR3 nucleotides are TGTGCCAGCAGCTACCCGTGGGCCTCTGGGGCCAACGTCCTGACTTTC.

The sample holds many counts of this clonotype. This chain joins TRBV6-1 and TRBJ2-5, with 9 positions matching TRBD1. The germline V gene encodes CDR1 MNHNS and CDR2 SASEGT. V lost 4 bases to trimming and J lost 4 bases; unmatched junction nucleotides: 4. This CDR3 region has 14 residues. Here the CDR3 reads CASSATGGRETQYF. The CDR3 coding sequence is TGTGCCAGCAGTGCTACAGGGGGCCGAGAGACCCAGTACTTC.

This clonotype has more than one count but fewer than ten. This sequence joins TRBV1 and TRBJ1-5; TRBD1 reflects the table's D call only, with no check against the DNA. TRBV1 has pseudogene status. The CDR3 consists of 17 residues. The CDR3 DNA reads TGCACCAGCAGCCAAGATAGCCGGGACAAGAGCCATCAGCCCCAGCATTTT. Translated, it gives CTSSQDSRDKSHQPQHF.

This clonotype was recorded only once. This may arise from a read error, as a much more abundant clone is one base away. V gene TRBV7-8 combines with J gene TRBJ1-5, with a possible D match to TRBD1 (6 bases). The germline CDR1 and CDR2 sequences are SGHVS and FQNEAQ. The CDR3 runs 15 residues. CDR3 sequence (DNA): TGTGCCAGCAGCCAGAACAGGGTCGGCAATCGGCCCCAGCATTTT. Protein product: CASSQNRVGNRPQHF.

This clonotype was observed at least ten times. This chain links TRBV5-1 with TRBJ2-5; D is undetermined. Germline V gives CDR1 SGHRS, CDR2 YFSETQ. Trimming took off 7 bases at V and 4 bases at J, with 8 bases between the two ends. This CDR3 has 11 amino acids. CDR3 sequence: CASEHRETQYF. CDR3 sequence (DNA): TGCGCCAGCGAGCACCGAGAGACCCAGTACTTC.

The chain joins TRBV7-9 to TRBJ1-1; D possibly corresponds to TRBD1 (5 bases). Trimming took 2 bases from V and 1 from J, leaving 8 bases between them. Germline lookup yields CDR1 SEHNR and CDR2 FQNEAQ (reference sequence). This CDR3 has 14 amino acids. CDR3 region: CASSLTGWNTEAFF. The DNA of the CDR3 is TGTGCCAGCAGCTTAACAGGTTGGAACACTGAAGCTTTCTTT.

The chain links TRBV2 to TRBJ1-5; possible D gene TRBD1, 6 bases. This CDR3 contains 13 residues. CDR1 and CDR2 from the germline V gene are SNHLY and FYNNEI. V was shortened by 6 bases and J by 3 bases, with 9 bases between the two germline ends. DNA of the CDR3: TGTGCCAGCAGCTGGGACAACAATCAGCCCCAGCATTTT. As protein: CASSWDNNQPQHF. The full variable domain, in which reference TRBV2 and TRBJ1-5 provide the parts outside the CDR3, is EPEVTQTPSHQVTQMGQEVILRCVPISNHLYFYWYRQILGQKVEFLVSFYNNEISEKSEIFDDQFSVERPDGSNFTLKIRSTKLEDSAMYFCASSWDNNQPQHFGDGTRLSIL.

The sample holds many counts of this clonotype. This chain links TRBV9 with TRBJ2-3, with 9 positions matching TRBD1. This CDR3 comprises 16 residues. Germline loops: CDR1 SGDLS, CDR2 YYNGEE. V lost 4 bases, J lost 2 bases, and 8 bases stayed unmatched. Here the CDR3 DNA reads TGTGCCAGCAGCCCCCCCGGGACAGGGTTCACAGATACGCAGTATTTT. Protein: CASSPPGTGFTDTQYF.

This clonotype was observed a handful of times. The CDR3 protein is CASSGALLAGYTGELFF. The CDR3 DNA reads as TGTGCCAGCAGTGGGGCCCTTCTAGCGGGATACACCGGGGAGCTGTTTTTT. This sequence joins TRBV6-1 and TRBJ2-2; 9 bases are shared with TRBD2. CDR3 size: 17 residues. From germline, CDR1 is MNHNS and CDR2 SASEGT. V was clipped by 4 bases and J by 3 bases; unmatched bases: 9.

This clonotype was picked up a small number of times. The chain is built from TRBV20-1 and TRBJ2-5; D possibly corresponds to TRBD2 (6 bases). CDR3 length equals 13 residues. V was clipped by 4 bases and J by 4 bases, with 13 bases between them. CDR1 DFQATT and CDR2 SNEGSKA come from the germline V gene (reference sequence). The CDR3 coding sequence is TGCAGTGCTACGGTCGCGGGGCCAGAGACCCAGTACTTC. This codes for CSATVAGPETQYF.

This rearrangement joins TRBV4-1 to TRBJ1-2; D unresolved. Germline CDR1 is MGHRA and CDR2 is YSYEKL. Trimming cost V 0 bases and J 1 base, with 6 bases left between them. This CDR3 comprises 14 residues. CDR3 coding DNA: TGCGCCAGCAGCCAAGAAAGGGATAACTATGGCTACACCTTC. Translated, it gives CASSQERDNYGYTF.